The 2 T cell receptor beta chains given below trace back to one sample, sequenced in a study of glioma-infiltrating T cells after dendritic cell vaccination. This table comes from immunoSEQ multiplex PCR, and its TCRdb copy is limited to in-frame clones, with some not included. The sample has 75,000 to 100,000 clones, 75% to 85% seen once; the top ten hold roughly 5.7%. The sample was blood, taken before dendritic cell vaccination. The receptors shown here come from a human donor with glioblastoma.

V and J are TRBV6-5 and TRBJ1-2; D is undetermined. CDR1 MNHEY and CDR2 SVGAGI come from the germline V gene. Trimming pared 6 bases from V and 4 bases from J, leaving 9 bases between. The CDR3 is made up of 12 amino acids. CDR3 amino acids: CASSEGLYGYTF. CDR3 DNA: TGTGCCAGCAGCGAGGGTCTCTATGGCTACACCTTC.

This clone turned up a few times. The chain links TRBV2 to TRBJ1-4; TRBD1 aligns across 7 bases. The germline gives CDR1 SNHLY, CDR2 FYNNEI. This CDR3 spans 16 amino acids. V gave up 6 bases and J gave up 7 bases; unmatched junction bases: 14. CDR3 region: CASSPGQPWVGEKLFF. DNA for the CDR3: TGTGCCAGCAGCCCGGGACAGCCCTGGGTGGGTGAAAAACTGTTTTTT.